The 25 T cell receptor beta chains reported below all come from one sample, sequenced in a study of T and B cells in COVID-19 patients. TRB was amplified from about 260-540 ng of blood genomic DNA. Multiplex PCR with BIOMED2 TRB-A/B primer pools amplified TRB rearrangements. TCRdb re-called the multiplex PCR reads through MiXCR, storing one row per CDR3 protein. The table includes tens of thousands of distinct CDR3 sequences, over 25% detected once. Sequencing was carried out using blood. The receptor source for this set is a human donor who had recovered from COVID-19.

This clonotype was observed a handful of times. The chain carries TRBV6-1 and TRBJ1-6; a possible D gene is TRBD1 (5 bases). Germline CDR1 and CDR2: MNHNS and SASEGT. Trimming removed 8 bases at V and 9 bases at J, with 14 bases between. This CDR3 spans 13 amino acids. The CDR3 sequence: CASEGPAGSPLHF. The CDR3 nucleotides read TGTGCCAGCGAGGGGCCCGCCGGTTCACCCCTCCACTTT.

In its sample, this clonotype was seen a few times. The gene calls are TRBV12-3 or TRBV12-4 and TRBJ1-1; D remains unclear. V was clipped by 8 bases and J by 0 bases, with 19 bases between them. This CDR3 comprises 16 residues. CDR3 sequence reads: CASVSLGRLMNTEAFF. The CDR3, as DNA: TGTGCCAGCGTGAGTCTGGGCAGACTCATGAACACTGAAGCTTTCTTT.

The J gene is TRBJ1-5, the V gene TRBV12-3 or TRBV12-4; D remains unclear. Deletions cut 3 bases from V and 0 bases from J, with 9 bases between. The CDR3 consists of 15 residues. The CDR3 DNA follows: TGTGCCAGCAGTTTCAGCCGTGGTAGCAATCAGCCCCAGCATTTT. It is translated as CASSFSRGSNQPQHF.

This clonotype was counted between two and nine times. The V and J genes are TRBV27 and TRBJ1-3; D gene uncertain. This CDR3 contains 15 residues. Germline assignment: CDR1 MNHEY and CDR2 SMNVEV (reference sequence). Trimming removed 0 bases from V and 4 bases from J, with 10 bases in between. The CDR3 nucleotides read TGTGCCAGCAGTTTATCGCCGGGGAAAGGAAACACCATATATTTT. It translates to CASSLSPGKGNTIYF.

The chain's CDR3 is CASSIEGGYLGPNTEAFF. CDR3 DNA sequence: TGTGCCAGTAGTATAGAGGGCGGGTACCTTGGGCCGAACACTGAAGCTTTCTTT. The genes are TRBV19 and TRBJ1-1, with no clear D. The V and J ends lost 0 bases and 1 base respectively, with 18 bases between them. Looked up from germline, CDR1 is LNHDA and CDR2 is SQIVND (reference sequence). This CDR3 comprises 18 residues. The full variable domain, completed using reference TRBV19 and TRBJ1-1, is DGGITQSPKYLFRKEGQNVTLSCEQNLNHDAMYWYRQDPGQGLRLIYYSQIVNDFQKGDIAEGYSVSREKKESFPLTVTSAQKNPTAFYLCASSIEGGYLGPNTEAFFGQGTRLTVV.

This clonotype was observed at least ten times. The V and J genes are TRBV7-6 and TRBJ2-3; D is possibly TRBD1 or TRBD2 (5 bases each). The length of the CDR3 is 17 residues. The germline V and J ends were trimmed by 4 bases and 3 bases, with 20 bases remaining between them. Germline V CDR1 and CDR2: SGHVS, FNYEAQ. The DNA of the CDR3 is TGTGCCAGCAGCTCAAGACCCGGGGCGCAATCGACAGATACGCAGTATTTT. It encodes CASSSRPGAQSTDTQYF.

The gene calls are TRBV11-2 and TRBJ2-6; TRBD1 matches at 7 bases. The germline V gene has CDR1 SGHAT and CDR2 FQNNGV. V lost 4 bases to trimming and J lost 1 base; unmatched junction nucleotides: 1. The length of the CDR3 is 15 residues. CDR3 protein: CASSSQGSGANVLTF. CDR3 in DNA: TGTGCCAGCAGCTCACAGGGGTCTGGGGCCAACGTCCTGACTTTC.

This clonotype has just a few counts. This chain uses TRBV27 with TRBJ2-2; D may match TRBD1 or TRBD2 (5 bases each). The CDR3 is made up of 16 amino acids. Trimming removed 2 bases at V and 3 bases at J, with 13 bases between. CDR1 is MNHEY and CDR2 is SMNVEV in the germline V gene (reference sequence). CDR3 nucleotides: TGTGCCAGCAGTTTAGGTCGGGGCCAAGACACCGGGGAGCTGTTTTTT. This translates into CASSLGRGQDTGELFF.

This clonotype has more than one count but fewer than ten. The rearrangement uses TRBV11-1 and TRBJ2-7; 7 bases are shared with TRBD2. The junction had 6 bases not matched to a gene; V was cut back by 4 bases and J by 3 bases. CDR1 and CDR2 from the germline V gene are SGHAT and FQDESV (reference sequence). This CDR3 spans 14 amino acids. CDR3: CASSWGLAVYEQYF. CDR3 bases: TGTGCCAGCAGCTGGGGCCTAGCGGTCTACGAGCAGTACTTC.

The rearrangement uses TRBV6-4 and TRBJ2-3; 7 bases line up with TRBD2. The CDR3 totals 16 residues. The germline V gene encodes CDR1 MRHNA and CDR2 SNTAGT. Unmatched junction bases numbered 9, after V lost 5 bases and J lost 1 base. Written as DNA, the CDR3 is TGTGCCAGCAGTCCCAGTCGGGAGGCCCGCACAGATACGCAGTATTTT. The encoded protein is CASSPSREARTDTQYF.

This clonotype is medium-sized (0.01 to 0.1%). This chain joins TRBV6-5 and TRBJ2-6; D could derive from TRBD1 or TRBD2 (5 bases each). The CDR3 extends over 12 amino acids. Germline V gene lookup returns CDR1 MNHEY and CDR2 SVGAGI. V dropped 5 bases and J dropped 15 bases, with 14 bases sitting between them. The CDR3 DNA reads TGTGCCAGCAGTGAGGGACCTCTGGGCCTGACTTTC. Translating gives CASSEGPLGLTF.

The J gene is TRBJ2-1, the V gene TRBV7-6, with 12 bases fitting TRBD2. J was trimmed by 4 bases and V by 2 bases; bases with no gene match: 3. Germline values: CDR1 SGHVS, CDR2 FNYEAQ. The CDR3 contains 16 residues. CDR3 loop: CASSLPGTSGYNEQFF. Here the CDR3 DNA reads TGTGCCAGCAGCTTACCCGGGACTAGCGGGTACAATGAGCAGTTCTTC.

The sample holds a few counts of this clonotype. The chain is built from TRBV5-6 and TRBJ1-4; possibly TRBD1 for D (5 bases). The CDR3 is made up of 16 amino acids. V was shortened by 2 bases and J by 2 bases, with 13 bases between the two germline ends. CDR1 and CDR2 from the germline V gene are SGHDT and YYEEEE. The DNA of the CDR3 is TGTGCCAGCAGCTTAGTCCCGGGACGGACTAATGAAAAACTGTTTTTT. As protein: CASSLVPGRTNEKLFF. Filled out from reference TRBV5-6 and TRBJ1-4, the complete variable domain reads DAGVTQSPTHLIKTRGQQVTLRCSPKSGHDTVSWYQQALGQGPQFIFQYYEEEERQRGNFPDRFSGHQFPNYSSELNVNALLLGDSALYLCASSLVPGRTNEKLFFGSGTQLSVL.

The rearrangement joins TRBV30 to TRBJ1-3; 8 bases fit TRBD1. This CDR3 is built from 15 residues. The V gene's germline CDR1 is GTSNPN and CDR2 SVGIG (reference sequence). The V segment lost 2 bases and the J segment 2 bases; nucleotides outside the gene matches: 5. The CDR3 spells CAWSLRQGTGNTIYF. The CDR3 DNA follows: TGTGCCTGGAGTCTCCGACAGGGGACTGGAAACACCATATATTTT.

This clonotype was picked up a small number of times. The chain uses TRBV12-3 or TRBV12-4 and TRBJ1-3; maybe TRBD1 (5 bases). The CDR3 spans 13 residues. V dropped 5 bases and J dropped 4 bases, with 9 bases sitting between them. This chain's CDR3 is CASSAGTGNTIYF. The CDR3 region has the DNA TGTGCCAGCAGTGCAGGGACCGGAAACACCATATATTTT.

Comment on this clonotype: This could be a read error, since a much larger clone is one nucleotide away. The rearrangement joins TRBV19 to TRBJ2-2; TRBD1 agrees at 12 bases. The CDR3 has 15 residues. Germline CDR1 reads LNHDA; CDR2 reads SQIVND (reference sequence). The CDR3 DNA follows: TGTGCCAGTAGGACCGGGACAGGGGGCACCGGGGAGCTGTCTTTT. It yields the protein CASRTGTGGTGELSF.

This clonotype has a handful of counts. This chain connects TRBV6-5 to TRBJ1-3, with D maybe TRBD1 (6 bases). The CDR3 contains 16 residues. Germline V gene data show CDR1 as MNHEY and CDR2 as SVGAGI. V was clipped by 0 bases and J by 3 bases, with 12 bases between them. The CDR3 sequence: CASSYSGGLGGNTIYF. As DNA, the CDR3 is TGTGCCAGCAGTTACTCTGGGGGCTTGGGTGGAAACACCATATATTTT.

V usage is TRBV10-3 and J usage is TRBJ2-5, with 9 bases that match TRBD1. Germline V gene sequence: CDR1 ENHRY, CDR2 SYGVKD. This CDR3 has 16 amino acids. Trimming cost V 4 bases and J 5 bases; bases outside gene matches: 11. This chain's CDR3 is CAISVGARQGGETQYF. The CDR3 bases are TGTGCCATCAGTGTCGGCGCAAGACAGGGGGGGGAGACCCAGTACTTC.

The chain has TRBV7-6 and TRBJ1-6; 8 nucleotides line up with TRBD1. The germline gives CDR1 SGHVS, CDR2 FNYEAQ. V lost 3 bases to trimming and J lost 1 base; unmatched junction nucleotides: 2. This CDR3 is 16 amino acids long. The CDR3 region is CASSLRQGSYNSPLHF. The CDR3 region has the DNA TGTGCCAGCAGCTTGAGACAGGGGTCCTATAATTCACCCCTCCACTTT.

This clonotype was found many times. This chain links TRBV30 with TRBJ2-7; no definite D call. V was cut by 1 base and J by 6 bases, with 7 bases left in between. Germline lookup yields CDR1 GTSNPN and CDR2 SVGIG (reference sequence). The CDR3 has 11 residues. DNA for the CDR3: TGTGCCTGGAGTGAATGGTTCGAGCAGTACTTC. Its translation: CAWSEWFEQYF. The variable domain in full, with the rest retrieved from reference TRBV30 and TRBJ2-7, is SQTIHQWPATLVQPVGSPLSLECTVEGTSNPNLYWYRQAAGRGLQLLFYSVGIGQISSEVPQNLSASRPQDRQFILSSKKLLLSDSGFYLCAWSEWFEQYFGPGTRLTVT.

This clonotype was seen a single time. The DNA for the CDR3 is TGTGCCAGCAGTGACAGGACAGGGGGTACAGATACGCAGTATTTT. This codes for CASSDRTGGTDTQYF. This sequence joins TRBV2 and TRBJ2-3; 10 bases match TRBD1. The ends lost 3 bases at V and 3 bases at J; junction bases unmatched: 3. The CDR3 contains 15 residues. Germline V gene data show CDR1 as SNHLY and CDR2 as FYNNEI.

By share, this clonotype counts as medium-sized. The chain uses TRBV5-5 and TRBJ2-1; D may match TRBD1 or TRBD2 (6 bases each). The CDR3 is 14 residues long. V lost 1 base, J lost 8 bases, and 13 bases lay in between. Germline V CDR1 and CDR2: SGHKS, YYEKEE (reference sequence). DNA of the CDR3: TGTGCCAGCAGCTTGAGCAGGGGAGGCGATGAGCAGTTCTTC. This sequence encodes CASSLSRGGDEQFF.

The chain is built from TRBV13 and TRBJ2-6; D is undetermined. Germline CDR1 is PRHDT and CDR2 is FYEKMQ (reference sequence). The CDR3 is 15 amino acids. Trimming stripped 6 bases from V and 0 bases from J, with 9 bases between. CDR3 in DNA: TGTGCCAGCAGTCAAGGCATCTCTGGGGCCAACGTCCTGACTTTC. Its protein product is CASSQGISGANVLTF.

The J gene is TRBJ2-5, the V gene TRBV10-3; 7 nucleotides align to TRBD1. The CDR3 extends over 13 amino acids. J gave up 4 bases and V 10 bases, and 9 bases lay outside the gene matches. Per the germline V gene, CDR1 is ENHRY and CDR2 is SYGVKD. The CDR3 DNA reads TGTGCCACCCTAGACAGGGCCGGAGAGACCCAGTACTTC. Its translation is CATLDRAGETQYF.

About this clonotype: The junction departs from the called germline gene at one end, perhaps through a read error. The chain combines TRBV5-6 with TRBJ2-1; TRBD2 matches 7 bases. Germline assignment: CDR1 SGHDT and CDR2 YYEEEE. CDR3 length: 14 residues. CDR3 sequence reads: CASSSGLTYNEQFF. CDR3 nucleotides: TGCGCCAGCAGCTCGGGACTAACCTACAATGAGCAGTTCTTC.